This T cell receptor beta chain was recovered during a study of cytomegalovirus exposure and HLA in healthy donors listed by TCRdb under 2017. For the wider study: According to an earlier analysis of around 600 of the donors, some 180 million T cells yielded 120 million or so unique TCR beta sequences and approximately 300 Gb of sequence data. Around 320 gigabases of sequencing data and roughly 90 million unique TCR sequences were included in an early release covering roughly 600 HLA-typed donors. Of the approximately 400 genotyped donors, 75% to 85% were placed in the genetic ancestry cluster associated with self-reported Caucasian donors. The study aimed to test whether cataloging public T cell receptors could reveal signatures of past pathogen exposure. The study profiled the T cell repertoires of 550 to 700 subjects by immunosequencing and related them to cytomegalovirus serostatus. Besides the first cohort of roughly 640 subjects, a separate validation cohort made up of 120 or so different subjects was used. The study combined high-throughput TCR immunosequencing, statistical association of individual TCRs with disease status, and machine learning to predict cytomegalovirus infection status. A later analysis re-examined previously published TCR beta repertoires from 610 or so donors and added high-resolution HLA genotyping to investigate patterns of TCR occurrence. Rather than drawing on any new phenotypic data, the later analysis identified candidate immune exposures from TCR beta sequences and the way those sequences occurred across donors. An earlier analysis of some 500 of the donors used high-throughput TCR beta sequencing to judge whether each TCR beta V gene segment behaved as functional or pseudogenic. Alongside the repertoire data, information on donor age, sex, ethnicity and CMV serostatus was compiled. A later genetic analysis used genome-wide SNP genotypes for about 65% of the roughly 670 donors, treating that subset as a discovery cohort. All discovery cohort repertoires had been generated on a single sequencing platform. HLA typing included class I and class II loci at four-digit resolution. The number of donors typed differed by locus, with roughly 620-630 for A, B, C, DRB1 and DQB1, roughly 520 for DQA1, 606 for DPA1, and 472 for DPB1. Because of strong linkage in the cohort, 5 or 6 DR-DQ haplotypes were treated as single units for association and clustering. Among under 450 genotyped donors of the cohort, an average of 235,054 unique TCR beta nucleotide sequences were sequenced per donor, around 20% of them non-productive. Here is what the overall study found, with its caveats: Correlated functional status among segregating V segments might reflect linkage disequilibrium, but an unknown experimental factor could not be ruled out. In vitro tests confirmed that a few of the cytomegalovirus-associated TCR beta chains recognize cytomegalovirus antigens. According to a later analysis, parvovirus B19, influenza, CMV and Epstein-Barr virus appeared linked to several top co-occurrence clusters. It was suggested by the authors that the approach could potentially be generalized to other disease states and immunological phenotypes. A later genetic analysis reported fewer N-insertions in productive TCRs among donors in an Asian-associated ancestry cluster than the roughly 700-donor mean. Over 15 rarely observed V segments, including chromosome 9 orphons, were excluded from the earlier analysis of about 500 of the donors because counts were too low. Only TCR beta chains were sequenced in this cohort, and the absence of alpha or paired-chain data limited detectable features. HLA typing was unavailable for some donors at each locus, so association tests used only the typed subset. Across donors, most TCR sequences were observed very rarely, whereas some public TCRs were present in many individuals. In a later analysis, most CMV-associated TCR beta chains were found to appear HLA-restricted, with HLA associations seemingly driven largely by CMV exposure. A later analysis found that TCR association rates varied across HLA loci, with DRB1 alleles showing the most associated TCRs and HLA-C alleles the fewest. In an earlier analysis of roughly 560 of the donors, most TCR beta V segments were observed in productive rearrangements about 90% or about 30% of the time, broadly matching IMGT annotations. A cluster of highly shared sequence variants was judged likely to be a technical artifact of the sequencing pipeline. The 87-base-pair reads could not distinguish some IMGT-functional V segments, including TRBV6-2 and TRBV6-3, so those segments were excluded. Cytomegalovirus status was reported to be diagnosed by the classifier with high specificity and sensitivity in both the original and validation cohorts. A further reported finding was that TCR beta sequences accurately predicted the HLA-A and HLA-B alleles for most subjects in the first cohort. When HLA alleles, especially DR and DQ, strongly co-occurred, attributing TCR associations to individual alleles was difficult. The study gave a list of roughly 150 TCR beta chains associated with cytomegalovirus. In a later analysis, HLA-associated TCR beta chains were found to be more clonally expanded and to have lower generation probabilities than equally common non-associated chains. The presence/absence analyses assumed that sequencing depth was roughly uniform across donors, and that assumption may not be true. At a false discovery rate of 0.05, a later analysis linked under 20,000 TCR beta sequences to specific HLA alleles. CMV serostatus was the only immune exposure information available for the cohort. V-gene and J-gene trimming of TCR beta chains was associated with a missense DCLRE1C variant in a later genetic analysis, and the association was replicated in an independent cohort.

According to the germline V gene, CDR1 reads SGHTA and CDR2 reads FQGNSA. CDR3 length: 13 amino acids, cysteine to phenylalanine. Only CDR3 DNA is held: 39 bases, read in frame from base 1. V gives up 1 base and J gives up 4 bases, and the segment between their germline ends measures 5 bases. The cohort comprised fewer than 700 healthy bone marrow donors. All cohort members were sampled while nominally healthy, although unrecorded immune exposures were likely present. Of the 610 or so cohort members, around 280 had positive CMV serostatus and 350 to 450 had negative CMV serostatus, and CMV serostatus was not recorded for the donor. A peripheral blood sample was provided by each donor, and peripheral blood mononuclear cells were used for TCR beta sequencing. The Qiagen DNeasy Blood Extraction Kit was used to extract genomic DNA from the blood cell samples. About this clone itself: Which antigen it targets is not known. Base qualities are not provided; no much larger clone lies one nucleotide away.

The method was the immunoSEQ multiplex PCR assay. The multiplex PCR relied on a mix of 60 forward primers for TCR Vbeta segments and 13 reverse primers for TCR Jbeta segments. The CDR3 region of rearranged TCR beta genes was amplified from genomic DNA by a multiplex PCR assay. Amplified TCR beta libraries were sequenced as 87-base-pair reads on the Illumina HiSeq System. Per the original workflow: Across the roughly 700 repertoires, a later analysis counted tens of millions of unique TCR beta chains, 9.5 million to 13 million of which were shared by at least two donors. Raw reads were error-corrected and collapsed into unique sequences with a nearest-neighbor algorithm that merged closely related sequences to remove PCR and sequencing errors. Alignment of CDR3 sequences to IMGT reference sequences was used to assign V, D and J gene segments. For a sequence to be retained, at least a six-nucleotide match to both a V gene segment and a J gene segment was required. Rearrangements were classified as productive when the CDR3 lacked stop codons and remained in frame with V and J, and all other rearrangements were classified as non-productive. CDR3 was defined according to IMGT convention as the region running from the second conserved V-encoded cysteine to the conserved J-encoded phenylalanine. The earlier analysis of 587 of the donors excluded sequences that lacked an unambiguous match to a single V gene segment. An earlier analysis of fewer than 650 of the donors classified V segments as functional when productive rearrangements were above 56.7% and as segregating when the standard deviation between donors was above 5%. A statistical classification framework was developed to diagnose cytomegalovirus status using the catalog of TCR beta chain sequences. V and J gene assignment, in a later analysis, came from comparing TCR nucleotide sequences with IMGT/GENE-DB human TR gene sequences. The TCRdist pipeline was used in a later analysis to assign CDR3 sequences and most-parsimonious VDJ recombination scenarios. In a later analysis, each TCR beta chain was defined by its CDR3 amino acid sequence together with its V-gene family, and reads lacking a unique V-gene family were excluded. A later analysis removed 450 to 600 highly shared, low-generation-probability nucleotide sequences to deal with suspected cross-contamination and a sequencing artifact. In a later analysis, a clonal expansion index was calculated for each public chain from normalized within-repertoire ranks of inferred template counts. Generation probabilities in a later analysis came from a VDJ recombination model fitted to out-of-frame rearrangements, and those results were checked against IGoR. In a later analysis, hypergeometric tests were used to score TCR-TCR, TCR-HLA and TCR-CMV co-occurrence, with a repertoire-size bias correction applied to TCR pairs. False discovery rates were estimated in a later analysis by permuting HLA or CMV assignments 20 times. A later analysis grouped co-occurring TCRs with DBSCAN, adding TCRdist sequence similarity when clustering within HLA-allele-positive subsets. Repertoires with fewer than 30,000 or more than 120,000 public chains, plus five repertoires with anomalous nucleotide sharing, were excluded from co-occurrence clustering. TCRdb mirrors the immuneACCESS table, restricted to in-frame sequences. Some clones are absent from its copies; in checked studies, under half trace to an unresolved V gene, and the reason for the others is unknown. V and J calls and clone size follow that table, whereas D and trimming were derived from the DNA. Present in this sample are 120,000 to 150,000 clones, approximately 73% of which were seen just once. Roughly 14% of the sample goes to the ten largest clones.

The chain was built from TRBV7-2 and TRBJ1-3, with no reliable assignment of the D segment. This sequence was found in a human donor in good health. What was sequenced was PBMCs. The sequence in DNA is TGTGCCAGCAGCTTAGAGAGCGGAAACACCATATATTTT. Translation gives CASSLESGNTIYF.